This TCR beta chain was captured in a study of shared clonotypes between healthy human individuals. Notes on the study in general: Represented diversity, genetic and exposure-history alike, was limited by few donors.

For every subset, genomic DNA was evenly distributed across several immunoSEQ plates. Under the authors' procedure: Filtering was not the same, since immunoSEQ gave junction-only sequences without quality scores. Here immunoSEQ multiplex PCR was the method, and the copy in TCRdb shows in-frame clones only, minus some. That table gives V, J and clone size, and the DNA gave D and trimming. The table has millions of clones, around 96% seen once. As concerns this clone: Its matching antigen is unknown.

Germline V gives CDR1 MNHEY, CDR2 SMNVEV (reference sequence). This CDR3 contains 16 residues. The V and J ends lost 2 bases and 7 bases, in that order; junction bases with no gene match: 9. It was CD45RO-negative cells, positively selected for CCR7, that made up naive CD8 cells, with terminally differentiated effector memory CD45RA+ cells excluded. Sequenced input: naive CD8+ T cells sorted from blood. The clonotype originates from a man aged 18 to 29 in good health. The rearrangement links TRBV27 to TRBJ1-5; the match to TRBD1 covers 9 bases. This CDR3 is CASSLGGQGEGQPQHF. CDR3 sequence (DNA): TGTGCCAGCAGTTTAGGGGGACAGGGAGAGGGGCAGCCCCAGCATTTT.